A selection of T cell receptor beta chains follows, all from one sample in a study of blood T cell repertoires in COVID-19. Profiling relied on immunoSEQ multiplex PCR, and the TCRdb table lists in-frame clones only, not all of them. The sample has roughly 91,000 clones, over 75% seen once. The sequenced material came from peripheral blood. These receptors originate from a man aged 65-85 years with acute or convalescent COVID-19. Both conserved end residues are part of each CDR3. The D gene is left open where the match is weak. Where a row states a size, it is once, few, many or the class of an expanded clone; other rows omit it.

V gene: TRBV7-3
J gene: TRBJ2-5
clone size: NA
D gene: TRBD1
CDR3 protein: CASSARTGPRETQYF
CDR3 DNA: TGTGCCAGCAGCGCCAGGACAGGGCCGAGGGAGACCCAGTACTTC

V gene: TRBV4-2
J gene: TRBJ1-1
clone size: few
D gene: TRBD1
CDR3 protein: CASSRVDRSNTEAFF
CDR3 DNA: TGTGCCAGCAGCCGAGTGGACAGGTCGAACACTGAAGCTTTCTTT

V gene: TRBV3-1/TRBV3-2
J gene: TRBJ1-5
clone size: NA
D gene: NA
CDR3 protein: CASSPQQGQPQHF
CDR3 DNA: TGTGCCAGCAGCCCCCAGCAGGGGCAGCCCCAGCATTTT

V gene: TRBV30
J gene: TRBJ1-2
clone size: many
D gene: NA
CDR3 protein: CAWVSMVDRSNYGYTF
CDR3 DNA: TGTGCCTGGGTTAGCATGGTGGACAGATCTAACTATGGCTACACCTTC

V gene: TRBV28
J gene: TRBJ2-3
clone size: NA
D gene: TRBD1
CDR3 protein: CASSTLGQGTDTQYF
CDR3 DNA: TGTGCCAGCAGTACCCTCGGACAGGGAACAGATACGCAGTATTTT

V gene: TRBV7-8
J gene: TRBJ2-1
clone size: NA
D gene: NA
CDR3 protein: CASSPTYSSYNEQFF
CDR3 DNA: TGTGCCAGCAGCCCCACGTATAGCTCCTACAATGAGCAGTTCTTC

V gene: TRBV27
J gene: TRBJ2-3
clone size: once
D gene: TRBD2
CDR3 protein: CASSLSKAGGTQYF
CDR3 DNA: TGTGCCAGCAGTTTATCCAAGGCGGGGGGTACGCAGTATTTT

V gene: TRBV3-1/TRBV3-2
J gene: TRBJ1-2
clone size: NA
D gene: TRBD1
CDR3 protein: CASSHIWDRGGYGYTF
CDR3 DNA: TGTGCCAGCAGCCACATATGGGACAGGGGAGGATATGGCTACACCTTC

V gene: TRBV7-2
J gene: TRBJ1-5
clone size: NA
D gene: NA
CDR3 protein: CASSPRSTNQPQHF
CDR3 DNA: TGTGCCAGCAGCCCGAGGTCCACGAATCAGCCCCAGCATTTT

V gene: TRBV6-5
J gene: TRBJ1-5
clone size: NA
D gene: TRBD1
CDR3 protein: CASSTGGGNQPQHF
CDR3 DNA: TGTGCCAGCAGTACAGGGGGAGGCAATCAGCCCCAGCATTTT

V gene: TRBV7-9
J gene: TRBJ2-7
clone size: NA
D gene: NA
CDR3 protein: CASSLAGAGYEQYF
CDR3 DNA: TGTGCCAGCAGCTTAGCAGGGGCAGGATACGAGCAGTACTTC

V gene: TRBV6-6
J gene: TRBJ2-1
clone size: NA
D gene: TRBD1
CDR3 protein: CASSYRQGAGEQFF
CDR3 DNA: TGTGCCAGCAGTTATCGGCAGGGGGCGGGTGAGCAGTTCTTC

V gene: TRBV30
J gene: TRBJ1-2
clone size: NA
D gene: NA
CDR3 protein: CAWSTGRGDGYTF
CDR3 DNA: TGTGCCTGGAGTACGGGGCGGGGGGACGGCTACACCTTC

V gene: TRBV5-1
J gene: TRBJ2-1
clone size: few
D gene: TRBD2
CDR3 protein: CASSARLAGDWNEQFF
CDR3 DNA: TGCGCCAGCAGCGCACGCCTAGCGGGAGATTGGAATGAGCAGTTCTTC

V gene: TRBV28
J gene: TRBJ1-1
clone size: once
D gene: TRBD1
CDR3 protein: CASNRGRDTEAFF
CDR3 DNA: TGTGCCAGCAACAGGGGAAGGGACACTGAAGCTTTCTTT

V gene: TRBV6-5
J gene: TRBJ1-2
clone size: NA
D gene: NA
CDR3 protein: CASSPGILSRGYTF
CDR3 DNA: TGTGCCAGCAGTCCGGGGATATTAAGCCGTGGCTACACCTTC

V gene: TRBV19
J gene: TRBJ2-1
clone size: NA
D gene: TRBD1
CDR3 protein: CASLDRVAGEQFF
CDR3 DNA: TGTGCCAGTTTGGACAGGGTCGCCGGTGAGCAGTTCTTC

V gene: TRBV27
J gene: TRBJ1-2
clone size: few
D gene: TRBD1
CDR3 protein: CASSIDRAGYGYTF
CDR3 DNA: TGTGCCAGCAGTATAGACAGGGCAGGCTATGGCTACACCTTC

V gene: TRBV7-9
J gene: TRBJ1-2
clone size: NA
D gene: TRBD1
CDR3 protein: CASSPDRGRDGYTF
CDR3 DNA: TGTGCCAGCAGCCCGGACAGGGGGCGGGATGGCTACACCTTC

V gene: TRBV11-2
J gene: TRBJ2-7
clone size: NA
D gene: TRBD2
CDR3 protein: CASSLQLADYYEQYF
CDR3 DNA: TGTGCCAGCAGCTTACAACTAGCGGACTACTACGAGCAGTACTTC

V gene: TRBV12-3/TRBV12-4
J gene: TRBJ1-2
clone size: NA
D gene: TRBD1
CDR3 protein: CASSKQGAEGYTF
CDR3 DNA: TGTGCCAGCAGTAAACAGGGGGCCGAGGGCTACACCTTC

V gene: TRBV5-1
J gene: TRBJ1-1
clone size: NA
D gene: TRBD1
CDR3 protein: CASSPGQGDTEAFF
CDR3 DNA: TGCGCCAGCAGCCCCGGACAGGGTGACACTGAAGCTTTCTTT

V gene: TRBV29-1
J gene: TRBJ2-2
clone size: NA
D gene: TRBD2
CDR3 protein: CSVGTSGTGELFF
CDR3 DNA: TGCAGCGTCGGGACTAGCGGGACCGGGGAGCTGTTTTTT

V gene: TRBV5-5
J gene: TRBJ2-4
clone size: NA
D gene: TRBD2
CDR3 protein: CASSLEASGRGDIQYF
CDR3 DNA: TGTGCCAGCAGCTTGGAGGCTAGCGGGAGGGGGGACATTCAGTACTTC

V gene: TRBV5-4
J gene: TRBJ2-1
clone size: NA
D gene: TRBD2
CDR3 protein: CASSSSGRSYNEQFF
CDR3 DNA: TGTGCCAGCAGCTCTAGCGGGAGATCCTACAATGAGCAGTTCTTC

V gene: TRBV28
J gene: TRBJ2-2
clone size: NA
D gene: NA
CDR3 protein: CASSPGGKTGELFF
CDR3 DNA: TGTGCCAGCAGCCCTGGAGGAAAAACCGGGGAGCTGTTTTTT

V gene: TRBV9
J gene: TRBJ1-2
clone size: few
D gene: TRBD1
CDR3 protein: CASSADDRGSRYGYTF
CDR3 DNA: TGTGCCAGCAGCGCGGATGACAGGGGCAGTCGCTATGGCTACACCTTC

V gene: TRBV2
J gene: TRBJ1-5
clone size: few
D gene: TRBD1
CDR3 protein: CASSGLGGAQQPQHF
CDR3 DNA: TGTGCCAGCAGTGGGCTAGGGGGCGCTCAGCAGCCCCAGCATTTT

V gene: TRBV24-1
J gene: TRBJ1-5
clone size: NA
D gene: TRBD1
CDR3 protein: CATSASDRGGNQPQHF
CDR3 DNA: TGTGCCACCAGTGCTTCGGACAGGGGCGGCAATCAGCCCCAGCATTTT

V gene: TRBV10-2
J gene: TRBJ1-5
clone size: NA
D gene: TRBD1
CDR3 protein: CATRELTGTDQPQHF
CDR3 DNA: TGCGCCACCCGAGAACTGACAGGGACAGATCAGCCCCAGCATTTT

V gene: TRBV4-2
J gene: TRBJ2-1
clone size: once
D gene: TRBD2
CDR3 protein: CASSQDLAGGFNEQFF
CDR3 DNA: TGTGCCAGCAGCCAAGATTTAGCGGGGGGATTCAATGAGCAGTTCTTC

V gene: TRBV10-3
J gene: TRBJ1-1
clone size: NA
D gene: NA
CDR3 protein: CAISASGQGGAEAFF
CDR3 DNA: TGTGCCATCAGTGCCAGCGGGCAGGGAGGTGCTGAAGCTTTCTTT

V gene: TRBV27
J gene: TRBJ2-2
clone size: few
D gene: TRBD1
CDR3 protein: CASSYGTGRAELFF
CDR3 DNA: TGTGCCAGCAGTTACGGGACAGGGAGAGCGGAGCTGTTTTTT

V gene: TRBV6-1
J gene: TRBJ1-2
clone size: NA
D gene: TRBD1
CDR3 protein: CASSETGDYGYTF
CDR3 DNA: TGTGCCAGCAGTGAGACAGGGGACTATGGCTACACCTTC